Given below is one T cell receptor beta chain in context. CDR1 is LGHNA and CDR2 is YSLEER in the germline V gene. The CDR3 sequence is 12 residues long. Deletions cut 0 bases from V and 6 bases from J, with 5 bases between. This sample stems from a study of shared clonotypes between healthy human individuals. Sorted-subset replicate PCRs used about 200 ng of genomic DNA. This amount corresponded to about 30,000 T cell genomes. Assay used: immunoSEQ multiplex PCR; TCRdb lists only in-frame clones, some missing. The table shows about 2 million clones, with about 95% occurring only once. The naive CD8 subset, CD45RO-negative cells positively selected for CCR7, excluded terminally differentiated effector memory CD45RA+ cells.

This receptor was obtained from a man aged 18 to 29 in good health. The chain employs TRBV4-3 and TRBJ1-2; D not certain. Sequencing used naive CD8+ T cells sorted from blood. The CDR3 protein is CASSQDWNGYTF. CDR3 nucleotides: TGCGCCAGCAGCCAAGATTGGAATGGCTACACCTTC.